Below, 8 T cell receptor beta chains from the same sample are listed, as sequenced in a study of vaccination and CD4 T cells after COVID-19. Oncomine TCR Beta short-read sequencing was applied to DNA from cultured CD4+ T cells. TCRdb reanalysed the PCR reads using MiXCR and keeps one entry per CDR3 protein. The sample shows thousands of distinct CDR3 sequences, 35% to 50% of them seen only once. Treatment indicated: roughly 11-day PBMC culture with coronavirus spike peptide pools or control peptides (ViraFEST assay). Antigens of these TCRs are unknown. The sequencing input was CD4+ T cells from blood, cultured in vitro. These receptors were obtained from a human donor who had recovered from COVID-19.

The chain recombines TRBV7-8 with TRBJ2-7; no clear D gene. The CDR3 has 13 residues. Germline V gene data show CDR1 as SGHVS and CDR2 as FQNEAQ. V dropped 2 bases and J dropped 3 bases, with 8 bases sitting between them. The CDR3 region is CASSLMGYYEQYF. Written as DNA, the CDR3 is TGTGCCAGCAGCTTAATGGGATACTACGAGCAGTACTTC.

The rearrangement uses TRBV28 and TRBJ2-7, with 8 bases fitting TRBD2. V trimming: 5 bases; J trimming: 3 bases; junction bases outside the gene matches: 9. The germline V gene encodes CDR1 MDHEN and CDR2 SYDVKM. CDR3 length equals 15 residues. The CDR3 protein is CASSMTSEGLYEQYF. CDR3 DNA: TGTGCCAGCAGTATGACTAGCGAGGGCCTCTACGAGCAGTACTTC.

Only a few counts were recorded for this clonotype. The chain carries TRBV7-9 and TRBJ1-2; D is undetermined. This CDR3 is 11 amino acids long. V dropped 1 base and J dropped 8 bases, with 5 bases sitting between them. From germline, CDR1 is SEHNR and CDR2 FQNEAQ (reference sequence). The CDR3 reads CASSLEGGYTF. CDR3 bases: TGTGCCAGCAGCTTAGAGGGAGGCTACACCTTC.

This chain connects TRBV29-1 to TRBJ2-7, with D tentatively TRBD1 or TRBD2 (5 bases each). V was clipped by 6 bases and J by 4 bases, with 16 bases between them. There are 13 residues in the CDR3. The V gene's germline CDR1 is SQVTM and CDR2 ANQGSEA. This chain's CDR3 is CSVRPRGAYEQYF. As DNA, the CDR3 is TGCAGCGTCCGCCCGAGGGGAGCGTACGAGCAGTACTTC.

This clonotype was counted between two and nine times. V and J are TRBV7-2 and TRBJ2-7; D gene ambiguous. The germline V gene has CDR1 SGHTA and CDR2 FQGNSA. V was clipped by 3 bases and J by 2 bases, with 8 bases between them. This CDR3 is built from 13 residues. CDR3 DNA: TGTGCCAGCAGCTTGGGTAGAGCCTACGAGCAGTACTTC. Protein product: CASSLGRAYEQYF.

The chain employs TRBV7-2 and TRBJ1-2; D gene uncertain. CDR3 length equals 13 residues. Trimming stripped 0 bases from V and 2 bases from J, with 4 bases between. CDR1 and CDR2 from the germline V gene are SGHTA and FQGNSA. CDR3 bases: TGTGCCAGCAGCTTAGCTAACAACTATGGCTACACCTTC. Amino acid sequence: CASSLANNYGYTF.

The J gene is TRBJ1-6, the V gene TRBV15; D is unresolved. There are 14 residues in the CDR3. The ends were cut back, 1 base at V and 5 bases at J, with 6 bases in the middle. The germline CDR1 and CDR2 sequences are LNHNV and YYDKDF (reference sequence). CDR3 amino acids: CATSRVDNNSPLHF. The DNA of the CDR3 is TGTGCCACCAGCAGAGTGGATAATAATTCACCCCTCCACTTT.

This clonotype came up a few times. The chain employs TRBV27 and TRBJ2-5; D gene uncertain. Deletions cut 2 bases from V and 7 bases from J, with 11 bases between. CDR3 length: 13 amino acids. CDR1 and CDR2 from the germline V gene are MNHEY and SMNVEV (reference sequence). The CDR3 bases are TGTGCCAGCAGTTTAGGTCCCCGGGCGACCCAGTACTTC. As protein: CASSLGPRATQYF.